The source of this TCR beta chain is a study of control samples from healthy donors and cancer patients. Measured with immunoSEQ multiplex PCR; TCRdb has only the in-frame clones, and not every one. The repertoire holds 150,000 to 200,000 clones, with roughly 90% as singletons. Germline V gene lookup returns CDR1 MDHEN and CDR2 SYDVKM. CDR3 size: 16 residues. The trim removed 3 bases at V and 4 bases at J, leaving 10 bases unmatched. This receptor was identified in a woman in her 50s in good health. V gene TRBV28 combines with J gene TRBJ1-2; TRBD1 aligns across 8 bases. Sequencing used blood. The CDR3: CASSLHGTGITYGYTF. The CDR3 region has the DNA TGTGCCAGCAGTTTGCACGGGACAGGAATTACCTATGGCTACACCTTC.